Shown below are 9 T cell receptor beta chains from a single sample sequenced in a study of control samples from healthy donors and cancer patients. Clones were sequenced by immunoSEQ multiplex PCR, and TCRdb holds only the in-frame ones, with some missing. The sample carries 65,000 to 80,000 clones, roughly 90% recorded once. Sequencing was carried out using PBMCs. The receptors stem from a woman in her fifties or sixties with head and neck cancer.

The chain combines TRBV25-1 with TRBJ2-5, with 8 bases aligning to TRBD1. Germline V gene lookup returns CDR1 MGHDK and CDR2 SYGVNS. The CDR3 loop spans 13 amino acids. Unmatched junction bases numbered 2, after V lost 4 bases and J lost 4 bases. CDR3 amino acids: CASSATGVETQYF. DNA of the CDR3: TGTGCCAGCAGTGCGACAGGGGTAGAGACCCAGTACTTC.

The J gene is TRBJ1-2, the V gene TRBV4-2; a weak D match, TRBD1 (5 bases). Germline CDR1 reads LGHNA; CDR2 reads YNFKEQ. V was shortened by 0 bases and J by 2 bases, with 10 bases between the two germline ends. This CDR3 has 15 amino acids. The CDR3, as DNA: TGTGCCAGCAGCCAAGACGGGGGGACGAACTATGGCTACACCTTC. It translates to CASSQDGGTNYGYTF.

The chain links TRBV4-2 to TRBJ1-5, with a possible D match to TRBD1 (5 bases). The CDR3 consists of 16 residues. Trimming cost V 0 bases and J 0 bases, with 9 bases left between them. Germline CDR1 reads LGHNA; CDR2 reads YNFKEQ. In DNA form, the CDR3 reads TGTGCCAGCAGCCAAGAGGCAGGGAATAGCAATCAGCCCCAGCATTTT. It encodes CASSQEAGNSNQPQHF.

This sequence joins TRBV19 and TRBJ2-7, with D perhaps matching TRBD1 (5 bases). The CDR3 is 15 amino acids. Trimming took off 4 bases at V and 3 bases at J, with 16 bases between the two ends. Germline V CDR1 and CDR2: LNHDA, SQIVND (reference sequence). The CDR3 bases are TGTGCCAGTAGTAATCATGGGGCGGACGGCTACGAGCAGTACTTC. Translation: CASSNHGADGYEQYF.

The J gene is TRBJ2-2, the V gene TRBV3-1 (or the pseudogene TRBV3-2), with D possibly matching TRBD2 (7 bases). Germline V gene lookup returns CDR1 LGHDT and CDR2 YNNKEL (reference sequence). The germline V and J ends were trimmed by 2 bases and 1 base, with 20 bases remaining between them. The CDR3 runs 19 residues. CDR3 nucleotide sequence: TGTGCCAGCAGCCAATCCCGGGGGGCGGGCGGGAGGAACACCGGGGAGCTGTTTTTT. Translating it yields CASSQSRGAGGRNTGELFF.

Note on this clone: The germline gene is not matched at one end of the junction; a read error may be the cause. The rearrangement uses TRBV28 and TRBJ1-4, with D perhaps matching TRBD1 (5 bases). CDR1 is MDHEN and CDR2 is SYDVKM in the germline V gene. This CDR3 region has 12 residues. CDR3 sequence (DNA): TGTGCCAGCAGCCCTGCCCCCCGACAGAAAGTTTTT. Translated, it gives CASSPAPRQKVF.

This clone showed up just once. J is TRBJ2-3 and V is TRBV18; TRBD2 agrees at 10 bases. Germline V lookup: CDR1 KGHSH, CDR2 LQKENI. Losses at the gene ends were 0 bases for V and 2 bases for J; bases not matched to a gene: 11. This CDR3 is built from 19 residues. In DNA form, the CDR3 reads TGTGCCAGCTCACCACCGAAAGCGGGAGGGATTTACTACACAGATACGCAGTATTTT. This translates into CASSPPKAGGIYYTDTQYF.

The V gene is TRBV29-1, the J gene TRBJ1-6; D is undetermined. The CDR3 runs to 16 residues. Germline V gene data show CDR1 as SQVTM and CDR2 as ANQGSEA. V was shortened by 8 bases and J by 5 bases, with 22 bases between the two germline ends. CDR3 in amino acids: CSYHGRRPPHNSPLHF. The CDR3 region has the DNA TGCAGCTATCACGGCCGCCGACCCCCTCATAATTCACCCCTCCACTTT.

A remark on this clone: The identical CDR3 is also encoded by other nucleotide sequences in the sample. This chain links TRBV7-2 with TRBJ2-3, with unresolved D. CDR3 length equals 14 residues. Germline loops: CDR1 SGHTA, CDR2 FQGNSA. V was shortened by 0 bases and J by 1 base, with 5 bases between the two germline ends. CDR3 sequence (DNA): TGTGCCAGCAGCTTAGCGGGTGGCACAGATACGCAGTATTTT. Amino acids: CASSLAGGTDTQYF.